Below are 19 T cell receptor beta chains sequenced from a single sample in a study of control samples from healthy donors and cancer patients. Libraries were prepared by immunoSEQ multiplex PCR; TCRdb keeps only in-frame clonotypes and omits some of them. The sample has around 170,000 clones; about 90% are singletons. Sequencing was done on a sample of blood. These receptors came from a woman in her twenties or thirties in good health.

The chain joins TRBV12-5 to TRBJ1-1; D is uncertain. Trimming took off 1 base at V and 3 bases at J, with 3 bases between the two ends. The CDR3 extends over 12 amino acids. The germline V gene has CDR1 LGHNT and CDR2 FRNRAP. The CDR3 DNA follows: TGTGCTAGTGGTTTGGCTGACACTGAAGCTTTCTTT. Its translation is CASGLADTEAFF.

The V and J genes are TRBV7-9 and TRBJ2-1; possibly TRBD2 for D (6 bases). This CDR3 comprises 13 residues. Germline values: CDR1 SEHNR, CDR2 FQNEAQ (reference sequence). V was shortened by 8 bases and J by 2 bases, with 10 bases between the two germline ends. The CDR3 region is CASAGLPYNEQFF. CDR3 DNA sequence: TGTGCCAGCGCGGGGCTACCCTACAATGAGCAGTTCTTC.

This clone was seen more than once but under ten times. CDR3 region: CSVAQGGNSPLHF. The DNA for the CDR3 is TGCAGCGTTGCACAGGGGGGTAATTCACCCCTCCACTTT. The J gene is TRBJ1-6, the V gene TRBV29-1, with 8 nucleotides matching TRBD1. Germline lookup yields CDR1 SQVTM and CDR2 ANQGSEA. This CDR3 has 13 residues. V lost 4 bases and J lost 6; bases outside the gene matches: 2.

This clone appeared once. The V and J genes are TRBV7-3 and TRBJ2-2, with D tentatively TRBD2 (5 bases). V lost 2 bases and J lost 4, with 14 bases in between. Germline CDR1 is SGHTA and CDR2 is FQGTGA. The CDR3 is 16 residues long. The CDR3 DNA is TGTGCCAGCAGCTTAGAGGGCTTCGTATCCACCGGGGAGCTGTTTTTT. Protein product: CASSLEGFVSTGELFF.

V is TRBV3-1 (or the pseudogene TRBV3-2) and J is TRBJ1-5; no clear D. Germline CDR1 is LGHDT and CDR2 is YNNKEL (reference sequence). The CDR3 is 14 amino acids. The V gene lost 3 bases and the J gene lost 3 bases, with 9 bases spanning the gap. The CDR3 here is CASSHSDVNQPQHF. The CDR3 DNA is TGTGCCAGCAGCCATTCGGATGTCAATCAGCCCCAGCATTTT.

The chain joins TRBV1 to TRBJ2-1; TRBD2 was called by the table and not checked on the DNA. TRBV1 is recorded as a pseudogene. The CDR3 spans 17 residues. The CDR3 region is CTSSPRLAGWVYNEQFF. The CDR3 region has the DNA TGCACCAGCAGCCCCCGACTAGCGGGGTGGGTCTACAATGAGCAGTTCTTC.

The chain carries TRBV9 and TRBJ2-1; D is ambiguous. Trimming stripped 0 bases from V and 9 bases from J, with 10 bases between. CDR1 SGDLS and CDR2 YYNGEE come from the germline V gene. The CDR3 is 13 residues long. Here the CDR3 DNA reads TGTGCCAGCAGCGTAGTATGGGCGAGTGAGCAGTTCTTC. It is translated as CASSVVWASEQFF.

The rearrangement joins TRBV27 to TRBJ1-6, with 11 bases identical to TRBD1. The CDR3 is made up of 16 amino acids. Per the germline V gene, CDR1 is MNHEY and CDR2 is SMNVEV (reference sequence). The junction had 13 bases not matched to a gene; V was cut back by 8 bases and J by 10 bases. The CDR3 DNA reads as TGTGCCAGCGCAAGGACAGGGGGCCTCCGCGGATCACCCCTCCACTTT. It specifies CASARTGGLRGSPLHF.

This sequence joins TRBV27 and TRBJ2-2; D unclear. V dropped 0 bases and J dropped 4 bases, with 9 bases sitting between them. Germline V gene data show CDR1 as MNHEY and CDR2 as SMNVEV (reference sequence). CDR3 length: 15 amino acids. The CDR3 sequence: CASSLSPGPTGELFF. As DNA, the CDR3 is TGTGCCAGCAGTTTATCGCCCGGACCCACCGGGGAGCTGTTTTTT.

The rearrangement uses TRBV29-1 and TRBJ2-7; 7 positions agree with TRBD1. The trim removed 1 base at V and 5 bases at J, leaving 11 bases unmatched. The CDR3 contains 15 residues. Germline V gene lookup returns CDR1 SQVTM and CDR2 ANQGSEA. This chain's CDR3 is CSVEVKRGQSHEQYF. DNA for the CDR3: TGCAGCGTTGAAGTTAAGAGGGGGCAATCCCACGAGCAGTACTTC.

CDR3 bases: TGTGCCAGCAGTTTATTAACCCTCTTTGGTAGCGGGATAAAAGAGACCCAGTACTTC. Protein product: CASSLLTLFGSGIKETQYF. The rearrangement uses TRBV28 and TRBJ2-5, with 8 positions matching TRBD2. The ends lost 1 base at V and 3 bases at J; junction bases unmatched: 16. The germline CDR1 and CDR2 sequences are MDHEN and SYDVKM. The CDR3 spans 19 residues. The full variable domain, its missing parts supplied by reference TRBV28 and TRBJ2-5, is DVKVTQSSRYLVKRTGEKVFLECVQDMDHENMFWYRQDPGLGLRLIYFSYDVKMKEKGDIPEGYSVSREKKERFSLILESASTNQTSMYLCASSLLTLFGSGIKETQYFGPGTRLLVL.

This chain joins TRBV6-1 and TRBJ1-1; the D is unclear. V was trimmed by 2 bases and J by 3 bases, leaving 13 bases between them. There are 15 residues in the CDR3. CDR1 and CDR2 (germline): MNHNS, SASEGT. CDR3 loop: CASSEFGEEDTEAFF. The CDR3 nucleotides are TGTGCCAGCAGTGAATTTGGGGAGGAGGACACTGAAGCTTTCTTT.

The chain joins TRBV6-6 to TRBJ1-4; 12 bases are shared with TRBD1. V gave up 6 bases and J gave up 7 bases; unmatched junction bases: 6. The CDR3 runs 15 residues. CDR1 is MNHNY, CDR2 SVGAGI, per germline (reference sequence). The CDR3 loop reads CASREGTGGIEKLFF. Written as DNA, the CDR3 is TGTGCCAGCAGAGAGGGGACAGGGGGCATTGAAAAACTGTTTTTT.

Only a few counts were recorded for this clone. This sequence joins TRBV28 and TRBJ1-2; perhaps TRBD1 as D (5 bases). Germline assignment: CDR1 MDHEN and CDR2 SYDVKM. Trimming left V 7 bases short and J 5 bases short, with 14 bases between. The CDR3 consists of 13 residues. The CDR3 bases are TGTGCCAGCACCCTCACCCAGGGTTATGGCTACACCTTC. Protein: CASTLTQGYGYTF.

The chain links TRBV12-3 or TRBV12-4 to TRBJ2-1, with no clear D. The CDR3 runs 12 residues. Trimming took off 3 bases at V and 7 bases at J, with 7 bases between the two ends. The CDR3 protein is CASSFTENEQFF. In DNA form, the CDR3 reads TGTGCCAGCAGTTTTACAGAAAATGAGCAGTTCTTC.

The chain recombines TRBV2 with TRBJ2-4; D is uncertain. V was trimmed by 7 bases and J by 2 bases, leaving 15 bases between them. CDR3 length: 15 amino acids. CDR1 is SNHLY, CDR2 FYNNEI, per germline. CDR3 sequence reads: CASTDPLGTKNIQYF. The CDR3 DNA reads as TGTGCCAGCACCGACCCTTTAGGGACCAAAAACATTCAGTACTTC.

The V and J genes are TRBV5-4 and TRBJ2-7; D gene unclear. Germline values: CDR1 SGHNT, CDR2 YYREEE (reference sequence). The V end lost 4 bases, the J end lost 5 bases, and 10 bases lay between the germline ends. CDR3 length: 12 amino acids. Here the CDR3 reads CASSPMRNEQYF. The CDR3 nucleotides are TGTGCCAGCAGCCCAATGAGAAACGAGCAGTACTTC.

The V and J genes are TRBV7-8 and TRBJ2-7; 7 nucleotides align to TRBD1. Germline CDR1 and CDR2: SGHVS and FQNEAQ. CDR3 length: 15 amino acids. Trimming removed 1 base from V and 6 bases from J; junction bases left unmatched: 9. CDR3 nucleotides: TGTGCCAGCAGCTTAGGTGGGACAGTCCCCCGCGAGCAGTACTTC. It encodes CASSLGGTVPREQYF.

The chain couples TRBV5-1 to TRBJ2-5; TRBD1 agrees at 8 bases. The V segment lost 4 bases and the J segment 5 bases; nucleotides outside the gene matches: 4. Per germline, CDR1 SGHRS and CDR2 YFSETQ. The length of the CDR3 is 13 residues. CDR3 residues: CASSTDRGETQYF. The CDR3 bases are TGCGCCAGCAGCACCGACAGGGGCGAGACCCAGTACTTC.